This T cell receptor (beta chain) was recorded in a study of shared clonotypes between healthy human individuals. Only one count was recorded for this clone. The ends were cut back, 6 bases at V and 2 bases at J, with 10 bases in the middle. Germline V gene sequence: CDR1 SGHDN, CDR2 FVKESK. The CDR3 consists of 13 residues. Sequenced by immunoSEQ multiplex PCR; TCRdb stores in-frame clones only, minus some. The profile shows about 1.5 million clones, around 95% of them singletons. The specimen was naive CD4+ T cells sorted from blood. Subset of the sample: CD45RA+ positively selected. This chain joins TRBV14 and TRBJ1-1; D call uncertain. The clonotype was recovered from a man younger than 45 in good health. CDR3 sequence reads: CASRINRNTEAFF. CDR3 coding DNA: TGTGCCAGCAGAATCAATCGAAACACTGAAGCTTTCTTT.